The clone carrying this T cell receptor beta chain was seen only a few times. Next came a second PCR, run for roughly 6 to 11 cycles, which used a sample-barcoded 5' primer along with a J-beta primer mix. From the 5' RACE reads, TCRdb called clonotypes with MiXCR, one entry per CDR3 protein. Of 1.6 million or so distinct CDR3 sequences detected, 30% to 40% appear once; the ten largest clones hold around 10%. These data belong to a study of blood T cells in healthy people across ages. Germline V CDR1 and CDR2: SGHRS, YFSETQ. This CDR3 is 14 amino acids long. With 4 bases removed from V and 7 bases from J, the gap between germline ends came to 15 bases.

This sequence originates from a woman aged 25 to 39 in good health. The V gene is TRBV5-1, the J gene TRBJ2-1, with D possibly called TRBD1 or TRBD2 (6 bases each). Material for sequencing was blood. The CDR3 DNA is TGCGCCAGCAGCAGGGGGGCCACGGGGAATGAGCAGTTCTTC. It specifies CASSRGATGNEQFF.